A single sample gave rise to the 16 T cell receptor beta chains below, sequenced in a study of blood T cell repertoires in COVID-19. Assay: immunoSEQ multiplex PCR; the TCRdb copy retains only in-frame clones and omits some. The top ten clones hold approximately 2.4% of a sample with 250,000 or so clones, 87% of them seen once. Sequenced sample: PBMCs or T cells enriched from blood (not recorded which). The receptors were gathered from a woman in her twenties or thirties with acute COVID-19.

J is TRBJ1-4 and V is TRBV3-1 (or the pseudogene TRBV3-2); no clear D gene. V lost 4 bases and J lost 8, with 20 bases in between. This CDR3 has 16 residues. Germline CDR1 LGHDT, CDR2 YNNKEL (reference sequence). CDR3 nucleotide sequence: TGTGCCAGCAGCCGACCACCTCAGGTAGACGCAGAAAAACTGTTTTTT. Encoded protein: CASSRPPQVDAEKLFF.

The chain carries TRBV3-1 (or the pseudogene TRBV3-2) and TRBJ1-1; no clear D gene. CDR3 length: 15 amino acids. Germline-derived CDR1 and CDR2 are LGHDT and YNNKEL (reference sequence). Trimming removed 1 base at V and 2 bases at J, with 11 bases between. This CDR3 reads CASSQGFGENTEAFF. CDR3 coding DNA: TGTGCCAGCAGCCAAGGGTTCGGAGAAAACACTGAAGCTTTCTTT.

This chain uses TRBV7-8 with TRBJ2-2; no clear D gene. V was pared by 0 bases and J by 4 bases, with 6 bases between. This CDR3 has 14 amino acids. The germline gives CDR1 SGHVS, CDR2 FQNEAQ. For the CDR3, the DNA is TGTGCCAGCAGCTTAGCGTTCGGCACCGGGGAGCTGTTTTTT. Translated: CASSLAFGTGELFF.

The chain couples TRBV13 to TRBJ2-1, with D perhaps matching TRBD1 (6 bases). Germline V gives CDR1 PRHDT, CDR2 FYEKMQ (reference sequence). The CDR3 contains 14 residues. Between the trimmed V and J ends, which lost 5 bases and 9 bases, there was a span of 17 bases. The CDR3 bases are TGTGCCAGCAGCCTCTCGGGACACCCAGGTGAGCAGTTCTTC. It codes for CASSLSGHPGEQFF.

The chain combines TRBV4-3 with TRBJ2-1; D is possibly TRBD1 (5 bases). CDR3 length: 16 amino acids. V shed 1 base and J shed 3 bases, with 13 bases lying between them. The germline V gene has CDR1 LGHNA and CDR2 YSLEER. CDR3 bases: TGCGCCAGCAGCCAAGGCTCCTGGGGCCTCTACAATGAGCAGTTCTTC. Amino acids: CASSQGSWGLYNEQFF.

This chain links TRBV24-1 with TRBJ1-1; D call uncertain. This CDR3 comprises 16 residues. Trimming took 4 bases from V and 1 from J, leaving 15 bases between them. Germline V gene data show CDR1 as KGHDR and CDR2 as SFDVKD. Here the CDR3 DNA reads TGTGCCACCAGTGAGGGCTGGGTGTTTAAGAACACTGAAGCTTTCTTT. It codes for CATSEGWVFKNTEAFF.

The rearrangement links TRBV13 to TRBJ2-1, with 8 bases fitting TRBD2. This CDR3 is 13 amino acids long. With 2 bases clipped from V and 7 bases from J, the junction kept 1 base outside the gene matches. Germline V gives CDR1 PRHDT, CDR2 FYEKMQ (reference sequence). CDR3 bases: TGTGCCAGCAGCTTACCTAGCGGGAATGAGCAGTTCTTC. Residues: CASSLPSGNEQFF.

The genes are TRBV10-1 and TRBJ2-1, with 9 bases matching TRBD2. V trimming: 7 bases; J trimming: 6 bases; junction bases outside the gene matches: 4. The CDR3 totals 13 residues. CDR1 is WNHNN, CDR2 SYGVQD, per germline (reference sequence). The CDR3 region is CASTRRGGNEQFF. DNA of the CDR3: TGCGCCAGCACTCGGCGGGGGGGCAATGAGCAGTTCTTC.

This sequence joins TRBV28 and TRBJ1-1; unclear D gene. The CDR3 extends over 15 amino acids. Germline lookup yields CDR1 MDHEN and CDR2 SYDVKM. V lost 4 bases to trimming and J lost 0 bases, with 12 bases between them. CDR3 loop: CASSSPRGVNTEAFF. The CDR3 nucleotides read TGTGCCAGCAGTTCCCCGCGGGGTGTGAACACTGAAGCTTTCTTT.

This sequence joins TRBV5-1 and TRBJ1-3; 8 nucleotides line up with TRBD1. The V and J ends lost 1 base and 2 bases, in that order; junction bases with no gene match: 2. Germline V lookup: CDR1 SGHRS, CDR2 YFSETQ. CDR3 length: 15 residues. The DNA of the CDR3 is TGCGCCAGCAGCTTGTCAGGGGGCACTGGAAACACCATATATTTT. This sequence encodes CASSLSGGTGNTIYF.

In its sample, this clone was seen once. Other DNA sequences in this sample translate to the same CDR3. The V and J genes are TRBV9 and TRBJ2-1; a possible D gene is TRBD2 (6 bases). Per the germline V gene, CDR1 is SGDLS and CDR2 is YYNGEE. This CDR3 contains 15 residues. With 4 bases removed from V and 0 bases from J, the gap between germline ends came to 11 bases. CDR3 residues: CASSPGGSSYNEQFF. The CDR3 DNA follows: TGTGCCAGCAGCCCTGGGGGGAGCTCCTACAATGAGCAGTTCTTC.

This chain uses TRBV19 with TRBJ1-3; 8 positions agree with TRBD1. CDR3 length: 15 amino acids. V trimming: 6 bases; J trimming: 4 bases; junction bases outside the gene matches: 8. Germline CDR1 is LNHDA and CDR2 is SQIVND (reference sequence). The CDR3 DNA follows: TGTGCCAGTAGCACGGACAGGGAGTTCGGAAACACCATATATTTT. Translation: CASSTDREFGNTIYF.

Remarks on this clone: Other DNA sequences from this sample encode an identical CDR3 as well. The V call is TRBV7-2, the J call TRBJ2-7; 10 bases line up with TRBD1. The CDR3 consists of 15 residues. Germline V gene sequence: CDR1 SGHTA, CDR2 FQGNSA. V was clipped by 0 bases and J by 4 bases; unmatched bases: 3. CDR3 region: CASSLAGQGVYEQYF. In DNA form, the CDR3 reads TGTGCCAGCAGCTTAGCCGGACAGGGGGTTTACGAGCAGTACTTC.

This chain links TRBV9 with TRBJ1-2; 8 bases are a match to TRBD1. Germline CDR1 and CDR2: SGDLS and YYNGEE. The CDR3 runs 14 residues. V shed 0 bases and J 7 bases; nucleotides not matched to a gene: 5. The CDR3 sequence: CASSVEPGGGGYTF. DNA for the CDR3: TGTGCCAGCAGCGTAGAACCAGGGGGCGGTGGCTACACCTTC.

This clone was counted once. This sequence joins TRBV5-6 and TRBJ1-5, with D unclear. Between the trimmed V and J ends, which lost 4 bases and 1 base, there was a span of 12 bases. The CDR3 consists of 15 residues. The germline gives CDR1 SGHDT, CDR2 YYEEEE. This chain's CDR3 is CASSPRAGSNQPQHF. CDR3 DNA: TGTGCCAGCAGCCCTCGGGCGGGGAGCAATCAGCCCCAGCATTTT.

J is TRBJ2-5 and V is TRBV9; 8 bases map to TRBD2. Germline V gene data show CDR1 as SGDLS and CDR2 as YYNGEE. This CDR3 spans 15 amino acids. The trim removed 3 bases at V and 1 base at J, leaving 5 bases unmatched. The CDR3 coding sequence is TGTGCCAGCAGCGGATTGACTAGCGCCCAAGAGACCCAGTACTTC. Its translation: CASSGLTSAQETQYF.